A single T cell receptor beta chain is shown here with its context. Its specific antigen is unknown. No base qualities exist here, and no much larger clone lies one base off it. Library preparation was by the immunoSEQ multiplex PCR assay. The multiplex PCR relied on a mix of 60 forward primers for TCR Vbeta segments and 13 reverse primers for TCR Jbeta segments. The CDR3 region of rearranged TCR beta genes was amplified from genomic DNA by a multiplex PCR assay. On the Illumina HiSeq System, the amplified TCR beta libraries were sequenced as 87-base-pair reads. On the study's bioinformatics: Across the 500 to 850 repertoires, a later analysis counted approximately 75 million unique TCR beta chains, roughly 11 million of which were shared by at least two donors. Raw reads were error-corrected and collapsed into unique sequences by a nearest-neighbor algorithm in which closely related sequences were merged to remove PCR and sequencing errors. V, D and J gene segments were assigned by aligning CDR3 sequences to IMGT reference sequences. For a sequence to be retained, a match of at least six nucleotides to both a V gene segment and a J gene segment was required. Rearrangements were classified as productive when the CDR3 lacked stop codons and remained in frame with V and J, and all other rearrangements were classified as non-productive. Following IMGT convention, CDR3 was defined as the stretch from the second conserved V-encoded cysteine up to the conserved J-encoded phenylalanine. Sequences without an unambiguous match to a single V gene segment were excluded from the earlier analysis of approximately 560 of the donors. In an earlier analysis of 450 to 750 of the donors, a V segment was called functional when productive rearrangements were above 56.7%, and segregating when the standard deviation between donors exceeded 5%. A statistical classification framework was developed to diagnose cytomegalovirus status using the catalog of TCR beta chain sequences. A later analysis assigned V and J genes by comparing TCR nucleotide sequences with IMGT/GENE-DB human TR gene sequences. A later analysis assigned CDR3 sequences and most-parsimonious VDJ recombination scenarios with the TCRdist pipeline. In a later analysis, every TCR beta chain was defined by the combination of its CDR3 amino acid sequence and its V-gene family, and reads without a unique V-gene family were dropped. As a way to deal with suspected cross-contamination and a sequencing artifact, a later analysis dropped more than 500 nucleotide sequences that were highly shared and had low generation probability. In a later analysis, a clonal expansion index was calculated for each public chain from normalized within-repertoire ranks of inferred template counts. In a later analysis, generation probabilities were computed using a VDJ recombination model fitted to out-of-frame rearrangements, and the results were checked against IGoR. In a later analysis, hypergeometric tests were used to score TCR-TCR, TCR-HLA and TCR-CMV co-occurrence, with a repertoire-size bias correction applied to TCR pairs. False discovery rates were estimated in a later analysis by permuting HLA or CMV assignments 20 times. In a later analysis, co-occurring TCRs were grouped with DBSCAN, and TCRdist sequence similarity was added when clustering was performed within HLA-allele-positive subsets. For co-occurrence clustering, repertoires with fewer than 30,000 or more than 120,000 public chains were excluded, along with 5 or 6 repertoires with anomalous nucleotide sharing. The table comes from immuneACCESS by way of TCRdb, which keeps in-frame sequences with V and J called. Part of the clones is missing from these tables; in studies checked, under half for an unresolved V gene and the rest for unknown reasons. V and J calls and clone size are copied from that table; D and trimming were computed from the DNA. Counted in this sample were roughly 150,000 clones; 70% to 90% of them appeared once. 2% to 3% of the sample is held by the ten biggest clonotypes.

This specimen comes from a study of cytomegalovirus exposure and HLA in healthy donors (TCRdb year 2017). At the level of the whole study: In an earlier analysis of 587 of the donors, 276 Gb of sequence data and 100 million or so unique TCR beta sequences from about 179 million T cells were reported. Both class I and class II loci were covered by HLA typing, at four-digit resolution. Every discovery cohort repertoire had been produced on one sequencing platform. Of the 300 to 500 genotyped donors, less than 90% were placed in the genetic ancestry cluster associated with self-reported Caucasian donors. Among some 410 genotyped donors of the cohort, an average of approximately 230,000 unique TCR beta nucleotide sequences were sequenced per donor, around 20% of them non-productive. Rather than drawing on any new phenotypic data, the later analysis identified candidate immune exposures from TCR beta sequences and the way those sequences occurred across donors. The study combined high-throughput TCR immunosequencing, statistical association of individual TCRs with disease status, and machine learning to predict cytomegalovirus infection status. The number of typed donors differed by locus: roughly 620-630 for A, B, C, DRB1 and DQB1; approximately 530 for DQA1; over 600 for DPA1; and about 470 for DPB1. About 280 gigabases of sequencing data and about 92 million unique TCR sequences made up an early release that covered several hundred HLA-typed donors. Donor age, sex, ethnicity and CMV serostatus were collected together with the repertoire data. The study aimed to test whether cataloging public T cell receptors could reveal signatures of past pathogen exposure. A separate validation cohort of some 130 different subjects was used in addition to the approximately 700-subject first cohort. A later genetic analysis used genome-wide SNP genotypes for 398 of the 666 donors, treating that subset as a discovery cohort. About 5 DR-DQ haplotypes were handled as single units for association and clustering, since linkage in the cohort was strong. In an earlier analysis of a few hundred of the donors, high-throughput TCR beta sequencing was used to judge whether each TCR beta V gene segment behaved as functional or pseudogenic. To study patterns of TCR occurrence, a later analysis re-analyzed previously published TCR beta repertoires from several hundred donors and added high-resolution HLA genotyping. The study used immunosequencing to profile the T cell repertoires of approximately 630 subjects and linked those repertoires to cytomegalovirus serostatus. Study-level results and caveats: For the cohort, immune exposure information was limited to CMV serostatus. Because counts were too low, 15 to 20 rarely observed V segments, including chromosome 9 orphons, were excluded from the earlier analysis of some 590 of the donors. Some IMGT-functional V segments, including TRBV6-2 and TRBV6-3, could not be told apart with the 87-base-pair reads, so those segments were excluded. The sequencing pipeline was judged likely to have produced a cluster of highly shared sequence variants as a technical artifact. A later analysis associated some 17,000 TCR beta sequences with specific HLA alleles at a false discovery rate of 0.05. Correlated functional status among segregating V segments might be attributable to linkage disequilibrium, but an unknown experimental factor could not be ruled out. Three of the identified cytomegalovirus-associated TCR beta chains were confirmed in vitro to be specific for cytomegalovirus antigens. Assigning TCR associations to individual alleles was difficult when HLA alleles, especially DR and DQ, strongly co-occurred. Most TCR sequences were observed very rarely across donors, whereas some public TCRs were present in many individuals. In a later analysis, HLA-associated TCR beta chains showed more clonal expansion and lower generation probabilities than non-associated chains that were equally common. Broadly in line with IMGT annotations, most TCR beta V segments showed up in productive rearrangements about 87% or about 30% of the time in an earlier analysis of approximately 640 of the donors. It was suggested by the authors that the approach could potentially be generalized to other disease states and immunological phenotypes. Several of the top co-occurrence clusters appeared to be linked to parvovirus B19, influenza, CMV and Epstein-Barr virus, according to a later analysis. According to a later analysis, most CMV-associated TCR beta chains appeared to be HLA-restricted, and the HLA associations seemed to be driven largely by CMV exposure. HLA typing was unavailable for some donors at each locus, so association tests used only the typed subset. The classifier was reported to diagnose cytomegalovirus status with high specificity and sensitivity in both the original cohort and the validation cohort. An association between a missense DCLRE1C variant and V-gene and J-gene trimming of TCR beta chains was found in a later genetic analysis and replicated in an independent cohort. The study gave a list of more than 150 TCR beta chains associated with cytomegalovirus. A further reported finding was that TCR beta sequences accurately predicted the HLA-A and HLA-B alleles for most subjects in the first cohort. In a later analysis, TCR association rates were found to vary across HLA loci, with the most associated TCRs seen for DRB1 alleles and the fewest for HLA-C alleles. In this cohort, only TCR beta chains were sequenced, and detectable features were limited by the absence of alpha or paired-chain data. Compared with the approximately 700-donor mean, donors in an Asian-associated ancestry cluster had fewer N-insertions in productive TCRs, according to a later genetic analysis. Roughly uniform sequencing depth across donors was assumed in presence/absence analyses, although this assumption may not hold.

Taken from cysteine to phenylalanine, the CDR3 has 13 residues. Just the 39-base CDR3 DNA is kept, in frame starting at base 1. The germline V gene (reference sequence) yields GTSNPN for CDR1 and SVGIG for CDR2. V has 2 bases trimmed and J has 7 bases trimmed; junction bases matching no gene number 5. The cohort consisted of 650 to 850 healthy bone marrow donors. Cohort members were all nominally healthy when sampled, although unrecorded immune exposures were likely present. The donor tested CMV seronegative and was one of the 352 seronegative cohort members. Every donor gave a peripheral blood sample, and the peripheral blood mononuclear cells from that sample were used for TCR beta sequencing. The Qiagen DNeasy Blood Extraction Kit was used to extract genomic DNA from the blood cell samples.

This receptor was obtained from a male donor in good health and CMV-seronegative. Sequences were obtained from PBMCs. The V gene is TRBV30 and the J gene is TRBJ1-2, and 9 junctional nucleotides match TRBD1. This receptor carries the CDR3 CAWSLTGGFGYTF. The sequenced DNA: TGTGCCTGGAGTTTAACAGGGGGCTTTGGCTACACCTTC.